This T cell receptor beta chain was identified during a study of blood T cell repertoires in COVID-19. Study context: The United States, Italy and Spain supplied acute and convalescent COVID-19 samples. T cells, B-cell-depleted T cells, or PBMCs supplied cDNA or gDNA.

The germline V gene has CDR1 SGDLS and CDR2 YYNGEE. The CDR3 covers 17 residues. V trimming: 1 base; J trimming: 4 bases; junction bases outside the gene matches: 7. This table comes from immunoSEQ multiplex PCR, and its TCRdb copy is limited to in-frame clones, with some not included. The data contain tens of thousands of clones, approximately 84% of them singletons. Recruited during active infection, patients (from Seattle) were subsequently followed longitudinally. V and J are TRBV9 and TRBJ2-2; 10 bases align to TRBD2. This sequence was found in a man between 65 and 79 years old with COVID-19, enrolled during active disease. Source material: peripheral blood. This CDR3 reads CASSVSAGGPGTGELFF. The CDR3 bases are TGTGCCAGCAGCGTATCAGCGGGAGGGCCCGGCACCGGGGAGCTGTTTTTT. The full variable domain, in which reference TRBV9 and TRBJ2-2 provide the parts outside the CDR3, is DSGVTQTPKHLITATGQRVTLRCSPRSGDLSVYWYQQSLDQGLQFLIQYYNGEERAKGNILERFSAQQFPDLHSELNLSSLELGDSALYFCASSVSAGGPGTGELFFGEGSRLTVL.